One sample yielded the 25 T cell receptor beta chains listed below, sequenced in a study of tissue T cells after allogeneic stem cell transplantation. The time point: mouse harvest day 14 after allogeneic transplant. The graft held 10^6 splenic CD5+ T cells and 10^7 T-cell-depleted bone marrow cells. Profiled with immunoSEQ multiplex PCR; TCRdb holds only in-frame clones, not every one. This table has 7,000 to 8,000 clones, about a third appearing once. Input material: skin. These receptors were obtained from a female BALB/c mouse given C57BL/6 T cells with graft-versus-host disease after an allogeneic hematopoietic cell transplant.

By share, this clone ranks as medium-sized. Mouse gene names and germline throughout. The CDR3 is cut off 1 residue early in the read; its end comes from the germline J gene. This chain links TRBV26 with TRBJ2-7, with TRBD1 matching over 8 bases. The germline V gene encodes CDR1 KGHPV and CDR2 FQNQEV (reference sequence). The CDR3 length is 14 residues. V was pared by 0 bases and J by 6 bases, with 4 bases of the junction left unmatched. Incomplete CDR3 DNA: TGTGCCAGCAGTCTGTCTCAGGGGGCGTTTGAACAGTAC. This translates into CASSLSQGAFEQY. The CDR3 reads in full as CASSLSQGAFEQYF.

As for this clone: Gene names are mouse gene names. Coverage ceases 1 residue before the CDR3 finishes, and the germline J gene fills in the end. The chain recombines TRBV13-1 with TRBJ2-1, with 7 bases identical to TRBD1. V was pared by 3 bases and J by 7 bases, with 7 bases of the junction left unmatched. The CDR3 is 14 amino acids. Germline V CDR1 and CDR2: NSHNY, SYGAGN. CDR3 DNA, as far as it was read: TGTGCCAGCAGTGGCGGGACAGCAGGCGCTGAGCAGTTC. It translates to CASSGGTAGAEQF. The full CDR3 reads CASSGGTAGAEQFF.

This clone has a handful of counts. Gene names are mouse gene names. The read is 1 residue too short to cover the CDR3 end, so that end is filled in from the germline J gene. The chain has TRBV3 and TRBJ2-3, with TRBD2 identical over 13 bases. Per germline, CDR1 SNHLY and CDR2 FYNGKV (reference sequence). The V segment lost 5 bases and the J segment 0 bases; nucleotides outside the gene matches: 5. This CDR3 spans 17 amino acids. CDR3 bases read: TGTGCCAGCAGCCAGGGACTGGGGGGGTCTAGTGCAGAAACGCTGTAT. It specifies CASSQGLGGSSAETLY. The entire CDR3 reads CASSQGLGGSSAETLYF.

This clone is medium-sized in the sample. Here the gene names and germline are mouse. The read ends 1 residue shy of where the CDR3 ends; the end is completed using the germline J gene. V is TRBV15 and J is TRBJ2-7; D is possibly TRBD2 (7 bases). CDR1 is SGHND and CDR2 is FRSKSL in the germline V gene. Between the trimmed V and J ends, which lost 6 bases and 0 bases, there was a span of 12 bases. The CDR3 is 14 amino acids. CDR3 DNA, as far as it was read: TGTGCCAGCAGACCTGGGGGCAGCTCCTATGAACAGTAC. Translation gives CASRPGGSSYEQY. The whole CDR3 sequence reads CASRPGGSSYEQYF.

This clone was seen more than once but under ten times. The germline and genes are mouse ones. The read halts 1 residue ahead of the CDR3 end, with the missing end drawn from the germline J gene. V and J are TRBV16 and TRBJ2-7, with 8 nucleotides matching TRBD2. The CDR3 sequence is 11 residues long. V shed 5 bases and J 6 bases; nucleotides not matched to a gene: 0. Looked up from germline, CDR1 is SGHSA and CDR2 is FRNQAP. The CDR3 loop reads CASSDWGEQYF. Incomplete CDR3 DNA: TGTGCAAGCAGCGACTGGGGTGAACAGTAC.

Details on this clone: Genes here carry mouse names. The sequence runs out 1 residue before the end of the CDR3; the remainder is reconstructed from the germline J gene. This chain links TRBV26 with TRBJ2-3; maybe TRBD1 (5 bases). Germline V gene sequence: CDR1 KGHPV, CDR2 FQNQEV (reference sequence). Deletions cut 2 bases from V and 4 bases from J, with 10 bases between. The CDR3 contains 14 residues. CDR3 sequence reads: CASSLGQGSETLYF. CDR3 DNA, as far as it was read: TGTGCCAGCAGTCTGGGGCAGGGATCAGAAACGCTGTAT.

This clone has just a few counts. Genes and germline are mouse. Read coverage stops 1 residue before the CDR3 terminus; the germline J gene supplies the remainder. The chain is built from TRBV5 and TRBJ1-1; D gene unclear. The CDR3 is 13 amino acids. Between the trimmed V and J ends, which lost 1 base and 0 bases, there was a span of 3 bases. CDR1 is LGHNA and CDR2 is YNLKQL in the germline V gene (reference sequence). The chain's CDR3 is CASSQVQNTEVFF. Partial CDR3 DNA: TGTGCCAGCAGCCAAGTACAGAACACAGAAGTCTTC.

In this sample, this clone turned up a few times. Genes and germline are mouse. The read is 1 residue too short to cover the CDR3 end, so that end is filled in from the germline J gene. This chain links TRBV26 with TRBJ2-7, with TRBD1 as a possible D gene (7 bases). V lost 2 bases and J 7 bases, leaving 12 bases between the germline ends. The CDR3 covers 13 residues. CDR1 and CDR2 from the germline V gene are KGHPV and FQNQEV (reference sequence). The DNA read from the CDR3 is TGTGCCAGCAGTCTGATTGGGGGACAGGAACAGTAC. Translated: CASSLIGGQEQY. The entire CDR3 is CASSLIGGQEQYF.

This clone was picked up a small number of times. Gene and germline names: mouse. The CDR3 is cut off 1 residue early in the read; its end comes from the germline J gene. The chain has TRBV16 and TRBJ1-3; no clear D gene. Germline lookup yields CDR1 SGHSA and CDR2 FRNQAP. This CDR3 contains 12 residues. V lost 5 bases and J lost 0, with 2 bases in between. The CDR3 is CASSNSGNTLYF. CDR3 bases read: TGTGCAAGCAGCAATTCTGGAAATACGCTCTAT.

This clone is labeled medium-sized. Mouse names are used for the genes. The CDR3 extends 1 residue past the end of the read, so its final part is completed from the germline J gene. The V and J genes are TRBV16 and TRBJ2-7, with TRBD2 matching 7 bases. There are 14 residues in the CDR3. V shed 3 bases, J shed 0 bases, and the junction held 2 bases outside the gene matches. Germline V gene sequence: CDR1 SGHSA, CDR2 FRNQAP. Here the CDR3 reads CASSFWGSSYEQYF. Incomplete CDR3 DNA: TGTGCAAGCAGCTTCTGGGGGAGCTCCTATGAACAGTAC.

This clone was observed a handful of times. Any gene name here is a mouse gene name. The CDR3 end lies 1 residue beyond the end of the read and is filled in from the germline J gene. V is TRBV12-2 and J is TRBJ2-1; TRBD2 aligns across 9 bases. CDR1 and CDR2 from the germline V gene are SGHLS and HYDKME. With 2 bases clipped from V and 3 bases from J, the junction kept 1 base outside the gene matches. This CDR3 contains 14 residues. Partial CDR3 DNA: TGTGCCAGCTCTCCGACTGGGGGCTATGCTGAGCAGTTC. Translation: CASSPTGGYAEQF. The whole CDR3 protein is CASSPTGGYAEQFF.

This clone was seen a few times. Mouse names are used for the genes. The read ends 1 residue before the CDR3 terminus; that terminus is restored from the germline J gene. J is TRBJ2-7 and V is TRBV2, with D unclear. The CDR3 length is 15 residues. Deletions cut 0 bases from V and 0 bases from J, with 9 bases between. Germline V gene data show CDR1 as LGHNA and CDR2 as YSYQKL. The covered CDR3 bases are TGTGCCAGCAGCCAAGAAAGAACAGTCTCCTATGAACAGTAC. As protein: CASSQERTVSYEQY. The whole CDR3 sequence reads CASSQERTVSYEQYF.

In the case of this clone: Gene names and germline match the mouse. This CDR3 reads CSSSQTGGASYEQYF. The CDR3 bases that were read are TGCTCCAGCAGTCAAACTGGGGGGGCCTCCTATGAACAGTAC. The chain recombines TRBV23 with TRBJ2-7; TRBD2 is the table's D call and was not checked against the DNA. The read finishes 1 residue shy of the CDR3 end, and the germline J gene is used to complete it. CDR3 length: 15 amino acids. CDR1 and CDR2 from the germline V gene are KGHTA and FQNQQP.

About this clone: Genes and germline come from the mouse. Read coverage stops 1 residue before the CDR3 terminus; the germline J gene supplies the remainder. The rearrangement uses TRBV4 and TRBJ1-3; D gene ambiguous. V was trimmed by 4 bases and J by 0 bases, leaving 7 bases between them. The CDR3 sequence is 14 residues long. Germline loops: CDR1 LGHDT, CDR2 YNNKQL (reference sequence). CDR3 sequence: CASSFKLSGNTLYF. The CDR3 DNA, read in part, is TGTGCCAGCAGCTTCAAACTTTCTGGAAATACGCTCTAT.

About this clone: Each gene name is a mouse one. The read ends 1 residue shy of where the CDR3 ends; the end is completed using the germline J gene. The rearrangement links TRBV16 to TRBJ2-5, with a possible D match to TRBD1 (7 bases). The CDR3 is 15 amino acids. Trimming left V 0 bases short and J 6 bases short, with 13 bases between. Germline V gene sequence: CDR1 SGHSA, CDR2 FRNQAP. Partial CDR3 DNA: TGTGCAAGCAGCTTAGATGGAAGGGGGCGCGACACCCAGTAC. Translated, it gives CASSLDGRGRDTQY. In full, the CDR3 is CASSLDGRGRDTQYF.

As to this clone: Gene labels here are mouse ones. With the read ending 1 residue before the CDR3 end, the germline J gene is used to fill in that end. J is TRBJ1-4 and V is TRBV26; D remains ambiguous. Germline V CDR1 and CDR2: KGHPV, FQNQEV (reference sequence). CDR3 length equals 12 residues. Trimming took off 2 bases at V and 4 bases at J, with 2 bases between the two ends. This chain's CDR3 is CASSLSNERLFF. CDR3 DNA, as far as it was read: TGTGCCAGCAGTCTGAGCAACGAAAGATTATTT.

This clone has more than one count but fewer than ten. Germline and genes: mouse. The read stops 1 residue short of the end of the CDR3; the missing end is completed from the germline J gene. This sequence joins TRBV26 and TRBJ2-1; D call uncertain. CDR1 KGHPV and CDR2 FQNQEV come from the germline V gene (reference sequence). V lost 3 bases and J lost 7, with 7 bases in between. This CDR3 region has 12 residues. The CDR3 loop is CASSLGGAEQFF. Incomplete CDR3 DNA: TGTGCCAGCAGTCTTGGTGGGGCTGAGCAGTTC.

Comments on this clone: All gene names here are mouse names. The read ends 1 residue before the CDR3 terminus; that terminus is restored from the germline J gene. This chain uses TRBV16 with TRBJ2-2; tentatively, D is TRBD1 (5 bases). V lost 3 bases and J 1 base, leaving 6 bases between the germline ends. This CDR3 spans 14 amino acids. Germline V CDR1 and CDR2: SGHSA, FRNQAP. This chain's CDR3 is CASSLDINTGQLYF. The covered CDR3 bases are TGTGCAAGCAGCTTGGACATAAACACCGGGCAGCTCTAC. Drawing the rest from reference TRBV16 and TRBJ2-2, the complete variable domain is NAGVIQTPRHKVTGKGQEATLWCEPISGHSAVFWYRQTIVQGLEFLTYFRNQAPIDDSGMPKERFSAQMPNQSHSTLKIQSTQPQDSAVYLCASSLDINTGQLYFGEGSKLTVL.

With respect to this clone: One junction end does not reproduce the germline sequence, and a read error may be involved. Mouse gene names and germline throughout. The read ends 1 residue before the CDR3 terminus; that terminus is restored from the germline J gene. The chain has TRBV13-1 and TRBJ2-7, with 14 bases lining up with TRBD2. The CDR3 is made up of 15 amino acids. In germline, CDR1 is NSHNY, CDR2 SYGAGN. The CDR3 bases that were read are TGTGCCAGCGGTGATGTGGGACTGGGGGGGCGCGAACAGTAC. Translation: CASGDVGLGGREQY. Given in full, the CDR3 is CASGDVGLGGREQYF.

Turning to this clone: The germline and genes are mouse ones. The read terminates 1 residue ahead of where the CDR3 ends, so the germline J gene completes it. The chain has TRBV12-1 and TRBJ2-3, with TRBD2 matching over 11 bases. There are 16 residues in the CDR3. The junction had 3 bases not matched to a gene; V was cut back by 2 bases and J by 0 bases. Germline loops: CDR1 SGHSN, CDR2 HYEKVE. The part of the CDR3 DNA that was read is TGTGCCAGCTCTCAGGGACTGGGGGCTAGTGCAGAAACGCTGTAT. Translating gives CASSQGLGASAETLY. The full CDR3 is CASSQGLGASAETLYF.

By share, this clone ranks as medium-sized (0.01 to 0.1%). Mouse germline and gene names are used. The CDR3 end falls 1 residue outside the read, so it is completed with the germline J gene. This chain uses TRBV29 with TRBJ1-5; a weak D match, TRBD1 (6 bases). Germline values: CDR1 MSHET, CDR2 SYDVDS. CDR3 length: 13 residues. V shed 2 bases and J shed 6 bases, with 8 bases lying between them. CDR3 sequence: CASSLRDIQAPLF. CDR3 DNA (partial): TGTGCTAGCAGTTTACGGGACATCCAGGCTCCGCTT.

As regards this clone: Gene names refer to mouse genes. Read coverage stops 1 residue before the CDR3 terminus; the germline J gene supplies the remainder. This rearrangement joins TRBV15 to TRBJ2-2; 7 bases line up with TRBD1. CDR1 SGHND and CDR2 FRSKSL come from the germline V gene. There are 15 residues in the CDR3. Trimming cost V 3 bases and J 0 bases; bases outside gene matches: 1. Partial CDR3 DNA: TGTGCCAGCAGTTTTGGGACAGCAAACACCGGGCAGCTCTAC. Protein sequence: CASSFGTANTGQLY. The whole CDR3 sequence reads CASSFGTANTGQLYF. Using reference TRBV15 and TRBJ2-2 for the parts outside the CDR3, the full variable domain is DAGVTQTPRHEVAEKGQTIILKCEPVSGHNDLFWYRQTKIQGLELLSYFRSKSLMEDGGAFKDRFKAEMLNSSFSTLKIQPTEPKDSAVYLCASSFGTANTGQLYFGEGSKLTVL.

A word on this clone: All gene names here are mouse names. The read ends 1 residue early relative to the CDR3; the germline J gene fills the gap. V usage is TRBV3 and J usage is TRBJ1-2; D remains unclear. CDR3 size: 13 residues. Germline V CDR1 and CDR2: SNHLY, FYNGKV (reference sequence). V was trimmed by 2 bases and J by 1 base, leaving 5 bases between them. The covered CDR3 bases are TGTGCCAGCAGCTTATACAGAAACTCCGACTACACC. This codes for CASSLYRNSDYT. The whole CDR3 sequence is CASSLYRNSDYTF.

In regard to this clone: Gene names follow the mouse nomenclature. Partial CDR3 DNA: TGCTCCAGCAGTCAAGGGACTGGATATGCTGAGCAGTTC. This translates into CSSSQGTGYAEQF. The whole CDR3 sequence reads CSSSQGTGYAEQFF. The rearrangement links TRBV23 to TRBJ2-1; whether TRBD2, the table's D call, matches the DNA was not checked. The read ends 1 residue shy of where the CDR3 ends; the end is completed using the germline J gene. Germline V gene lookup returns CDR1 KGHTA and CDR2 FQNQQP. The CDR3 contains 14 residues.

As concerns this clone: Mouse names are used for the genes. The read stops 1 residue short of the end of the CDR3; the missing end is completed from the germline J gene. This specimen includes other DNA sequences encoding the same CDR3. This chain connects TRBV16 to TRBJ2-3, with 7 bases matching TRBD2. Germline V gene data show CDR1 as SGHSA and CDR2 as FRNQAP. The V segment lost 1 base and the J segment 0 bases; nucleotides outside the gene matches: 1. This CDR3 region has 15 residues. CDR3 sequence reads: CASSLGGGSAETLYF. CDR3 DNA, as far as it was read: TGTGCAAGCAGCTTAGGGGGGGGGAGTGCAGAAACGCTGTAT.